This entry lists 27 T cell receptor beta chains sequenced from one sample in a study of T cell responses to AZD1222 COVID-19 vaccine. Measured with immunoSEQ multiplex PCR; TCRdb has only the in-frame clones, and not every one. The sample yields about 82,000 clones, approximately 85% seen once. The source was peripheral blood, collected 28 days after the second AZD1222 dose. These receptors all stem from an adult who received the AZD1222 COVID-19 vaccine.

This clone was detected only once. The gene calls are TRBV7-2 and TRBJ2-1, with 9 nucleotides matching TRBD1. The CDR3 has 15 amino acids. The germline gives CDR1 SGHTA, CDR2 FQGNSA. Germline trimming cut 6 bases from V and 4 bases from J; bases unmatched to any gene: 7. CDR3 DNA sequence: TGTGCCAGCAGACCCGGGACAGGGATTTACAATGAGCAGTTCTTC. Amino acids: CASRPGTGIYNEQFF. The complete variable domain, with remaining parts taken from reference TRBV7-2 and TRBJ2-1, reads GAGVSQSPSNKVTEKGKDVELRCDPISGHTALYWYRQSLGQGLEFLIYFQGNSAPDKSGLPSDRFSAERTGGSVSTLTIQRTQQEDSAVYLCASRPGTGIYNEQFFGPGTRLTVL.

V and J are TRBV5-1 and TRBJ2-2; a possible D gene is TRBD2 (6 bases). Germline CDR1 reads SGHRS; CDR2 reads YFSETQ. The V end was cut by 3 bases, the J end by 2 bases, with 11 bases between. The CDR3 runs 15 residues. The CDR3, as DNA: TGCGCCAGCAGCTCCGGGGGTAGAAACACCGGGGAGCTGTTTTTT. The encoded protein is CASSSGGRNTGELFF.

V usage is TRBV2 and J usage is TRBJ2-2; 9 bases are shared with TRBD2. The ends lost 3 bases at V and 4 bases at J; junction bases unmatched: 12. The CDR3 sequence is 18 residues long. The germline V gene encodes CDR1 SNHLY and CDR2 FYNNEI. The CDR3 is CASSEGLAGGRGTGELFF. For the CDR3, the DNA is TGTGCCAGCAGTGAGGGTCTCGCGGGGGGGAGAGGCACCGGGGAGCTGTTTTTT.

This clone was counted a single time. The chain joins TRBV6-5 to TRBJ1-1; D unresolved. Germline CDR1 reads MNHEY; CDR2 reads SVGAGI. Trimming took off 8 bases at V and 2 bases at J, with 9 bases between the two ends. The CDR3 loop spans 12 amino acids. CDR3 region: CASATVNTEAFF. As DNA, the CDR3 is TGTGCCAGCGCTACAGTTAACACTGAAGCTTTCTTT.

This sequence joins TRBV5-6 and TRBJ1-3; tentative D call: TRBD1 (5 bases). The CDR3 consists of 17 residues. The germline gives CDR1 SGHDT, CDR2 YYEEEE. V lost 7 bases and J 1 base, leaving 21 bases between the germline ends. In nucleotides, the CDR3 is TGTGCCAGCCAACGTTCGGGGGGGGTTTCTTCTGGAAACACCATATATTTT. It encodes CASQRSGGVSSGNTIYF. Full variable domain (outside the CDR3, taken from reference TRBV5-6 and TRBJ1-3): DAGVTQSPTHLIKTRGQQVTLRCSPKSGHDTVSWYQQALGQGPQFIFQYYEEEERQRGNFPDRFSGHQFPNYSSELNVNALLLGDSALYLCASQRSGGVSSGNTIYFGEGSWLTVV.

The J gene is TRBJ1-2, the V gene TRBV5-4, with 8 bases matching TRBD1. Germline values: CDR1 SGHNT, CDR2 YYREEE (reference sequence). The CDR3 runs to 13 residues. The J segment lost 6 bases and the V segment lost 1 base, leaving 2 bases of the junction unmatched. CDR3 amino acids: CASSLTGGNGYTF. CDR3 bases: TGTGCCAGCAGCTTGACAGGGGGAAATGGCTACACCTTC.

J is TRBJ1-5 and V is TRBV14; the D gene is possibly TRBD1 (5 bases). The V end lost 4 bases, the J end lost 2 bases, and 12 bases lay between the germline ends. The CDR3 contains 15 residues. Germline CDR1 and CDR2: SGHDN and FVKESK. CDR3 in amino acids: CASSPRGGGNQPQHF. Here the CDR3 DNA reads TGTGCCAGCAGCCCTAGAGGAGGGGGCAATCAGCCCCAGCATTTT.

V usage is TRBV6-5 and J usage is TRBJ2-1; weak D call: TRBD1 (5 bases). Trimming shortened V by 6 bases and J by 9 bases, and 21 bases separated the two germline ends. The CDR3 sequence is 15 residues long. Germline CDR1 MNHEY, CDR2 SVGAGI. CDR3 sequence (DNA): TGTGCCAGCAGGAAAAGCGTGGCAGGGATAGGTGAGCAGTTCTTC. This sequence encodes CASRKSVAGIGEQFF.

The chain joins TRBV6-2 or TRBV6-3 to TRBJ1-5; D is possibly TRBD1 (6 bases). The ends were cut back, 2 bases at V and 0 bases at J, with 11 bases in the middle. This CDR3 region has 16 residues. Germline values: CDR1 MNHEY, CDR2 SVGEGT. The CDR3 region is CASSYETGLSNQPQHF. CDR3 bases: TGTGCCAGCAGTTACGAGACAGGTCTTAGCAATCAGCCCCAGCATTTT.

The chain links TRBV18 to TRBJ1-1, with D possibly being TRBD1 (5 bases). The CDR3 is made up of 16 amino acids. Trimming removed 2 bases from V and 3 bases from J, with 16 bases in between. The germline V gene encodes CDR1 KGHSH and CDR2 LQKENI. CDR3 residues: CASSPALSGYHTEAFF. CDR3 bases: TGTGCCAGCTCACCAGCCCTATCAGGGTATCACACTGAAGCTTTCTTT.

The chain has TRBV10-3 and TRBJ1-1; D remains unclear. The CDR3 sequence is 14 residues long. Trimming shortened V by 6 bases and J by 1 base, and 12 bases separated the two germline ends. Germline lookup yields CDR1 ENHRY and CDR2 SYGVKD. CDR3 sequence reads: CAISSKAENTEAFF. Written as DNA, the CDR3 is TGTGCCATCAGCTCCAAGGCCGAGAACACTGAAGCTTTCTTT.

The chain is built from TRBV5-4 and TRBJ2-1; the match to TRBD2 covers 15 bases. The trim removed 4 bases at V and 7 bases at J, leaving 3 bases unmatched. CDR1 is SGHNT, CDR2 YYREEE, per germline (reference sequence). The CDR3 contains 15 residues. The CDR3 nucleotides are TGTGCCAGCAGCACGGGACTAGCGGGGGGTAATGAGCAGTTCTTC. It yields the protein CASSTGLAGGNEQFF.

As concerns this clone: At one of its ends the junction is not consistent with the germline gene, which may arise from a read error. J is TRBJ2-2 and V is TRBV5-1, with D unresolved. Germline lookup yields CDR1 SGHRS and CDR2 YFSETQ. This CDR3 has 13 amino acids. CDR3: CASRLDGGGELFF. As DNA, the CDR3 is TGCGCCAGCAGATTGGATGGTGGCGGGGAGCTGTTTTTT. The full variable domain, completed using reference TRBV5-1 and TRBJ2-2, is KAGVTQTPRYLIKTRGQQVTLSCSPISGHRSVSWYQQTPGQGLQFLFEYFSETQRNKGNFPGRFSGRQFSNSRSEMNVSTLELGDSALYLCASRLDGGGELFFGEGSRLTVL.

The rearrangement uses TRBV25-1 and TRBJ2-1; possible D gene TRBD1, 7 bases. The CDR3 loop spans 14 amino acids. V dropped 8 bases and J dropped 12 bases, with 23 bases sitting between them. Per germline, CDR1 MGHDK and CDR2 SYGVNS. The CDR3 loop is CASAGGRGVFVQFF. For the CDR3, the DNA is TGTGCCAGCGCGGGCGGCAGGGGGGTATTTGTGCAGTTCTTC.

The chain links TRBV7-9 to TRBJ2-1; 11 bases match TRBD1. The CDR3 loop spans 16 amino acids. CDR1 and CDR2 from the germline V gene are SEHNR and FQNEAQ (reference sequence). V lost 5 bases and J lost 7; bases outside the gene matches: 10. The CDR3 loop reads CASSIPSGTGGNEQFF. In DNA form, the CDR3 reads TGTGCCAGCAGCATTCCATCCGGGACAGGGGGGAATGAGCAGTTCTTC. Looking up the rest from reference TRBV7-9 and TRBJ2-1 gives the full variable domain: DTGVSQNPRHKITKRGQNVTFRCDPISEHNRLYWYRQTLGQGPEFLTYFQNEAQLEKSRLLSDRFSAERPKGSFSTLEIQRTEQGDSAMYLCASSIPSGTGGNEQFFGPGTRLTVL.

Points on this clone: Other DNA sequences in this specimen translate into the identical CDR3. The chain uses TRBV7-9 and TRBJ2-3, with D maybe TRBD2 (6 bases). The V end was cut by 0 bases, the J end by 0 bases, with 7 bases between. The CDR3 loop spans 15 amino acids. Germline loops: CDR1 SEHNR, CDR2 FQNEAQ (reference sequence). The CDR3 loop reads CASSLAGGSTDTQYF. CDR3 coding DNA: TGTGCCAGCAGCTTAGCGGGAGGAAGCACAGATACGCAGTATTTT.

The chain couples TRBV27 to TRBJ1-1; D gene unclear. Germline assignment: CDR1 MNHEY and CDR2 SMNVEV (reference sequence). The CDR3 is 14 amino acids. V shed 5 bases and J shed 3 bases, with 13 bases lying between them. In DNA form, the CDR3 reads TGTGCCAGCAGTAGATACAGTGGATACACTGAAGCTTTCTTT. This encodes CASSRYSGYTEAFF.

The V call is TRBV19, the J call TRBJ1-2; D call uncertain. CDR3 length: 13 amino acids. CDR1 LNHDA and CDR2 SQIVND come from the germline V gene (reference sequence). V lost 2 bases to trimming and J lost 4 bases, with 8 bases between them. The CDR3 loop is CASSIKVSYGYTF. CDR3 DNA sequence: TGTGCCAGTAGTATAAAAGTGAGCTATGGCTACACCTTC.

V is TRBV10-3 and J is TRBJ2-7, with TRBD2 matching 10 bases. V lost 2 bases to trimming and J lost 4 bases; unmatched junction nucleotides: 5. The CDR3 is made up of 15 amino acids. Germline-derived CDR1 and CDR2 are ENHRY and SYGVKD. CDR3 coding DNA: TGTGCCATCAGTGAGGGGGTAGCGGGAGGTTACGAGCAGTACGTC. Amino acids: CAISEGVAGGYEQYV.

The chain joins TRBV3-1 (or the pseudogene TRBV3-2) to TRBJ2-1, with a weak D call TRBD1 (6 bases). Trimming removed 1 base from V and 11 bases from J, with 18 bases in between. This CDR3 spans 15 amino acids. Germline-derived CDR1 and CDR2 are LGHDT and YNNKEL (reference sequence). CDR3 sequence: CASSQAISRQDKQFF. The CDR3 coding sequence is TGTGCCAGCAGCCAAGCCATCTCCCGACAGGACAAGCAGTTCTTC.

The chain's CDR3 is CASSDYGGLNTEAFF. The CDR3 DNA reads as TGTGCCAGCAGCGATTATGGGGGGTTGAACACTGAAGCTTTCTTT. The rearrangement joins TRBV7-9 to TRBJ1-1; D may be TRBD1 (5 bases). Germline V CDR1 and CDR2: SEHNR, FQNEAQ (reference sequence). The CDR3 runs 15 residues. The V and J ends lost 5 bases and 0 bases respectively, with 13 bases between them.

The chain has TRBV9 and TRBJ2-3; 11 bases match TRBD2. The CDR3 loop spans 16 amino acids. With V trimmed by 4 bases and J by 4 bases, 8 bases remained unmatched. Per the germline V gene, CDR1 is SGDLS and CDR2 is YYNGEE. The CDR3 is CASSSGLAVEADTQYF. CDR3 in DNA: TGTGCCAGCAGCTCGGGACTAGCGGTGGAGGCAGATACGCAGTATTTT.

The rearrangement links TRBV18 to TRBJ2-3, with TRBD1 identical over 11 bases. The CDR3 consists of 15 residues. The ends lost 6 bases at V and 6 bases at J; junction bases unmatched: 8. Germline values: CDR1 KGHSH, CDR2 LQKENI. CDR3 region: CASSVRTGGGDTQYF. The DNA of the CDR3 is TGTGCCAGCTCTGTAAGGACAGGGGGCGGTGATACGCAGTATTTT.

The V and J genes are TRBV28 and TRBJ2-5; tentative D call: TRBD1 (5 bases). Germline values: CDR1 MDHEN, CDR2 SYDVKM. Deletions cut 3 bases from V and 1 base from J, with 12 bases between. The CDR3 spans 15 residues. The CDR3 DNA sequence: TGTGCCAGCAGTTTTAACGGTGGGGCCCAAGAGACCCAGTACTTC. This codes for CASSFNGGAQETQYF.

The genes are TRBV16 and TRBJ1-3; possible D gene TRBD1, 5 bases. The ends were cut back, 2 bases at V and 4 bases at J, with 15 bases in the middle. Germline CDR1 and CDR2: KGHSY and FQNENV. This CDR3 is built from 16 residues. The CDR3: CASSQRSGRSGNTIYF. CDR3 DNA sequence: TGTGCCAGCAGCCAAAGATCAGGGCGCTCCGGAAACACCATATATTTT.

Written as DNA, the CDR3 is TGCGCCAGCCGGAAGGGGGTGTGGGAGATGAGCAAACAAGAGACCCAGTACTTC. It translates to CASRKGVWEMSKQETQYF. The rearrangement joins TRBV5-1 to TRBJ2-5, with D possibly matching TRBD1 (6 bases). CDR3 length: 18 amino acids. Germline CDR1 reads SGHRS; CDR2 reads YFSETQ. The ends were cut back, 7 bases at V and 2 bases at J, with 27 bases in the middle.

The rearrangement links TRBV27 to TRBJ1-6, with 11 bases identical to TRBD1. V lost 5 bases to trimming and J lost 9 bases; unmatched junction nucleotides: 3. The CDR3 is made up of 14 amino acids. CDR1 is MNHEY, CDR2 SMNVEV, per germline (reference sequence). As DNA, the CDR3 is TGTGCCAGCAGTCCGGGGACAGGGGGTTCACCCCTCCACTTT. Translating it yields CASSPGTGGSPLHF.